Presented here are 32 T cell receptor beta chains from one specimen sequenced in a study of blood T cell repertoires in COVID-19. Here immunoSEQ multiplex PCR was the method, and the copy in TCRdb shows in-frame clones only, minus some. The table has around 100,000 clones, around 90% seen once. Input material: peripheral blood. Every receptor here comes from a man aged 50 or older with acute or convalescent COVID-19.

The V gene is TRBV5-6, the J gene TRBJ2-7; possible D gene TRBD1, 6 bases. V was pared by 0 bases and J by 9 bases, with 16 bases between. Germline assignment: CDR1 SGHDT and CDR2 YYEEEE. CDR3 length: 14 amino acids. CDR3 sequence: CASSLAQGIFGQYF. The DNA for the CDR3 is TGTGCCAGCAGCTTGGCGCAGGGGATCTTCGGGCAGTACTTC.

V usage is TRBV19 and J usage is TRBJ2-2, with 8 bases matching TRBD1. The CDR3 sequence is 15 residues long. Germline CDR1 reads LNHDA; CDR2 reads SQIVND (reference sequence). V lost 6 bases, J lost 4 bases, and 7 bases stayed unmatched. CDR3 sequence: CASRPDRVATGELFF. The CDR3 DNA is TGTGCCAGTAGACCGGACAGGGTGGCCACCGGGGAGCTGTTTTTT.

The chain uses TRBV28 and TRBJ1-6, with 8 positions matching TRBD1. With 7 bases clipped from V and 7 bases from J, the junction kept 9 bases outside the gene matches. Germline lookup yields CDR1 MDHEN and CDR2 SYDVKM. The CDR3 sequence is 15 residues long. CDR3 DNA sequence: TGTGCCAGCACCCTTCACAGGGGGGCAAATTCACCCCTCCACTTT. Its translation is CASTLHRGANSPLHF.

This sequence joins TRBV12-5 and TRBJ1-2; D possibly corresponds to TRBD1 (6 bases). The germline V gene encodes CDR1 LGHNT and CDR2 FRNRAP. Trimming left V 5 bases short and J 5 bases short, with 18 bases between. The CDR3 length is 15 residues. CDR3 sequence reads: CASGGGFLGVYGYTF. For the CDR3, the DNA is TGTGCTAGTGGTGGGGGCTTCCTTGGGGTTTATGGCTACACCTTC.

CDR3 in DNA: TGTGCCAGCAGTTACTTCGGACTAGCGACCAACGAGCAGTACTTC. Translation gives CASSYFGLATNEQYF. The V gene is TRBV6-5, the J gene TRBJ2-7; 9 bases fit TRBD2. V was clipped by 1 base and J by 5 bases; unmatched bases: 6. This CDR3 comprises 15 residues. The germline gives CDR1 MNHEY, CDR2 SVGAGI.

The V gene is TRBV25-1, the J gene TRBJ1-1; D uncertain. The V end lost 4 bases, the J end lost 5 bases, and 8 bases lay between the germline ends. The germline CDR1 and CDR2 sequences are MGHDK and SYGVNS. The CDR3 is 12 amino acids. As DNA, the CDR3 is TGTGCCAGCAGTGTCACATGGACTGAAGCTTTCTTT. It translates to CASSVTWTEAFF. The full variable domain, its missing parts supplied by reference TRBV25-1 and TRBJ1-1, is EADIYQTPRYLVIGTGKKITLECSQTMGHDKMYWYQQDPGMELHLIHYSYGVNSTEKGDLSSESTVSRIRTEHFPLTLESARPSHTSQYLCASSVTWTEAFFGQGTRLTVV.

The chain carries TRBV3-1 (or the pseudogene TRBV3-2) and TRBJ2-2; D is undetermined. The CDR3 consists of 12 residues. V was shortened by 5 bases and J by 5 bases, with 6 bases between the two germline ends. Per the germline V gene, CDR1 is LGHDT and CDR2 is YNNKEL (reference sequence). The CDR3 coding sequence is TGTGCCAGCAGCTTCCGGACCGGGGAGCTGTTTTTT. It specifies CASSFRTGELFF.

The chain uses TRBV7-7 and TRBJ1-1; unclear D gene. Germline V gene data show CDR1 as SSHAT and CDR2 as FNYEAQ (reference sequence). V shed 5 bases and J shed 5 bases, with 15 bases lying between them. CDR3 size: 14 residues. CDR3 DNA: TGTGCCAGCAGCCCCCTAAAGGAGTTGACTGAAGCTTTCTTT. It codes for CASSPLKELTEAFF.

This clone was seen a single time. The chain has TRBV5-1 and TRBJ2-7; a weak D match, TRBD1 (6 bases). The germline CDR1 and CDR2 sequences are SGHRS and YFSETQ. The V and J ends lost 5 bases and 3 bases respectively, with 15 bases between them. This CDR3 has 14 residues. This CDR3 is CASRYRAGVYEQYF. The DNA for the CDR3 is TGCGCCAGCAGGTACAGGGCCGGTGTCTACGAGCAGTACTTC.

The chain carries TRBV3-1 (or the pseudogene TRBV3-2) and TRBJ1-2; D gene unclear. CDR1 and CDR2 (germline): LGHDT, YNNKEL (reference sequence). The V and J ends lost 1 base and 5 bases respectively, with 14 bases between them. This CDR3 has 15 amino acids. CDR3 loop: CASSQGALGGYGYTF. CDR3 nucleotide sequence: TGTGCCAGCAGCCAAGGTGCACTCGGAGGGTATGGCTACACCTTC.

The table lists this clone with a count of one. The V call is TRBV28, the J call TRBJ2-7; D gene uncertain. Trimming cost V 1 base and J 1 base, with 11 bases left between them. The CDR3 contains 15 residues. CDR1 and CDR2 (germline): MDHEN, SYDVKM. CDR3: CASSLYTPNSYEQYF. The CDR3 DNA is TGTGCCAGCAGTTTATATACACCGAATTCCTACGAGCAGTACTTC.

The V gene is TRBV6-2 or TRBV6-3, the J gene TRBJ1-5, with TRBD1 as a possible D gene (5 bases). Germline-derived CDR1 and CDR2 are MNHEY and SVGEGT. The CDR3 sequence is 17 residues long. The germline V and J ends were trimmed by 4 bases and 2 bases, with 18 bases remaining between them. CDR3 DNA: TGTGCCAGCAGTTCGCAGGGAGGTTACACGGGCAATCAGCCCCAGCATTTT. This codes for CASSSQGGYTGNQPQHF.

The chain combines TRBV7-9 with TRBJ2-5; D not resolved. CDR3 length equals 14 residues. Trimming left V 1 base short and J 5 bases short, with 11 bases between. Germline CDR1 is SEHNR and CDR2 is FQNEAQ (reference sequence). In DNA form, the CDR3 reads TGTGCCAGCAGCTTAGGGGCAGGTCCGGAGACCCAGTACTTC. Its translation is CASSLGAGPETQYF.

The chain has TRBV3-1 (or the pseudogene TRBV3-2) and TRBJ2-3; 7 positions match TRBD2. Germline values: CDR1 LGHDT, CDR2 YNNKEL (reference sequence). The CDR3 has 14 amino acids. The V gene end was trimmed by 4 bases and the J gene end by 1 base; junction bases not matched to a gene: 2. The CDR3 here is CASSPSGGTDTQYF. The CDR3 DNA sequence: TGTGCCAGCAGCCCAAGCGGGGGCACAGATACGCAGTATTTT.

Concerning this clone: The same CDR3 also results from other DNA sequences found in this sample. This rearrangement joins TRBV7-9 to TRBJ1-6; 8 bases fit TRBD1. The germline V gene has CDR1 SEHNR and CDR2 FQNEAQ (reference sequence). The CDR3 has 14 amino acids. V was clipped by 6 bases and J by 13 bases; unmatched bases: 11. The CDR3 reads CASSSPGQGNPLHF. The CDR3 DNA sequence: TGTGCCAGCAGTTCCCCAGGACAGGGTAATCCCCTCCACTTT.

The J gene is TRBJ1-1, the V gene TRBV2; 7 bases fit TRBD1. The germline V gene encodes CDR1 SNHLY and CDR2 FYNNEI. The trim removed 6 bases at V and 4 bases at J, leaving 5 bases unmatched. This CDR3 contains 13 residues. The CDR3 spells CASRPQGTTEAFF. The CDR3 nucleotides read TGTGCCAGCAGACCACAGGGGACCACTGAAGCTTTCTTT.

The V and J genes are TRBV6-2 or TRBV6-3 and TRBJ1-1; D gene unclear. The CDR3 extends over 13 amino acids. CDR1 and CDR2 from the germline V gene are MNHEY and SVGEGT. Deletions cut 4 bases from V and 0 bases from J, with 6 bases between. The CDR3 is CASSSQMNTEAFF. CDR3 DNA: TGTGCCAGCAGTTCCCAGATGAACACTGAAGCTTTCTTT.

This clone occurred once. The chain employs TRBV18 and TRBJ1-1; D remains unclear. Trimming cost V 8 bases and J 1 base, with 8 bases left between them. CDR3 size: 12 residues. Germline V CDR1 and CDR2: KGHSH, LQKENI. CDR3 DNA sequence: TGTGCCAGCCGAAGCGAGAACACTGAAGCTTTCTTT. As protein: CASRSENTEAFF.

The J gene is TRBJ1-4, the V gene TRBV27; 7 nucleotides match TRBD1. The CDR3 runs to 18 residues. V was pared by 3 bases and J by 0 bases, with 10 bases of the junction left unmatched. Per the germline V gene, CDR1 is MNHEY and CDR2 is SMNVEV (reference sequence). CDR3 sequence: CASSFRQGVGTTNEKLFF. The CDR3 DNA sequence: TGTGCCAGCAGTTTCCGGCAGGGGGTAGGCACAACTAATGAAAAACTGTTTTTT.

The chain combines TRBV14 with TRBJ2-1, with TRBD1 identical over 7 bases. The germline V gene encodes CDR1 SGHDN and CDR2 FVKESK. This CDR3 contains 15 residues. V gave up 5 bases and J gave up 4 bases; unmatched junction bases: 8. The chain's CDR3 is CASSADRRTYNEQFF. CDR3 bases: TGTGCCAGCAGCGCGGACAGGCGGACTTACAATGAGCAGTTCTTC.

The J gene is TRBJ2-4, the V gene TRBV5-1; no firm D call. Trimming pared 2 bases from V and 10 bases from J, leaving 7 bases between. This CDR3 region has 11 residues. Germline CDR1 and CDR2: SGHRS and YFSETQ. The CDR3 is CASSFRQIQYF. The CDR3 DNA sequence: TGCGCCAGCAGCTTTCGACAAATTCAGTACTTC.

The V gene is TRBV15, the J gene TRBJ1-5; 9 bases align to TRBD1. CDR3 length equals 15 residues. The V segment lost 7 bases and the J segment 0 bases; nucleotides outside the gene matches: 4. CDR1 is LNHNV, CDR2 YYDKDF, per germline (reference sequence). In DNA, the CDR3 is TGTGCCACCACCCGGGACAGGGTTAGCAATCAGCCCCAGCATTTT. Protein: CATTRDRVSNQPQHF. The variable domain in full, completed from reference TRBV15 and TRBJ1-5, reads DAMVIQNPRYQVTQFGKPVTLSCSQTLNHNVMYWYQQKSSQAPKLLFHYYDKDFNNEADTPDNFQSRRPNTSFCFLDIRSPGLGDTAMYLCATTRDRVSNQPQHFGDGTRLSIL.

Here the CDR3 DNA reads TGTGCCAGCAGCTCCGACAGGGGATTTAGGAACACCATATATTTT. Translated, it gives CASSSDRGFRNTIYF. The chain couples TRBV7-9 to TRBJ1-3; 8 bases align to TRBD1. This CDR3 region has 15 residues. The trim removed 4 bases at V and 7 bases at J, leaving 9 bases unmatched. CDR1 SEHNR and CDR2 FQNEAQ come from the germline V gene (reference sequence).

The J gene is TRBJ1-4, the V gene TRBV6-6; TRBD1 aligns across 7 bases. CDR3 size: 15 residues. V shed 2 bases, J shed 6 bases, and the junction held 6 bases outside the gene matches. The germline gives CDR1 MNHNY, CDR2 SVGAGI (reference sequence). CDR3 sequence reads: CASSYTTGLDEKLFF. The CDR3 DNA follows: TGTGCCAGCAGTTACACGACAGGGTTGGATGAAAAACTGTTTTTT.

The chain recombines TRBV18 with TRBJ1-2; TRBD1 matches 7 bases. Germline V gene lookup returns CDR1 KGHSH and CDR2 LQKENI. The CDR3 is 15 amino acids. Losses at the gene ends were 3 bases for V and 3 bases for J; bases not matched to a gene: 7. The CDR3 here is CASSPRQGAYYGYTF. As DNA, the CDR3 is TGTGCCAGCTCACCCAGACAGGGAGCTTACTATGGCTACACCTTC.

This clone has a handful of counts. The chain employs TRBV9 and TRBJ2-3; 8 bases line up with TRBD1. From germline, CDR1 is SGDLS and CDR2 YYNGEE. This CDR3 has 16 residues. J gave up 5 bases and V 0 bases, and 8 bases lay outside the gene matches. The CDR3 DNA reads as TGTGCCAGCAGCGTAGGACAGGGGACCCGGATAGATACGCAGTATTTT. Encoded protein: CASSVGQGTRIDTQYF.

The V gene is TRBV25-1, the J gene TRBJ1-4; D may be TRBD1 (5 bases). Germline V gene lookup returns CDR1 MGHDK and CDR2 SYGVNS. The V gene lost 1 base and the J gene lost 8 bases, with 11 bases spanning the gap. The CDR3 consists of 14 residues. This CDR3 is CASSELTGVEKLFF. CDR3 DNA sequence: TGTGCCAGCAGTGAATTAACAGGAGTCGAAAAACTGTTTTTT.

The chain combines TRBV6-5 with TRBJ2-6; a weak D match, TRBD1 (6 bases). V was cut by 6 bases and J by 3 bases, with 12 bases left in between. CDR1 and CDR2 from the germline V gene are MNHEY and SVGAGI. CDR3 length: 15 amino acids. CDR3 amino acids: CASRQGFFGANVLTF. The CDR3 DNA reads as TGTGCCAGCAGACAGGGATTCTTTGGGGCCAACGTCCTGACTTTC.

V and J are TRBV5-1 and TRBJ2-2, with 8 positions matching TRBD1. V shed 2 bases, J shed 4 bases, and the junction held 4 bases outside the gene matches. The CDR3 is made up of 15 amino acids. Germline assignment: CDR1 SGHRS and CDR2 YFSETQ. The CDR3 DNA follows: TGCGCCAGCAGCTTCTACAGGGGGAGCACCGGGGAGCTGTTTTTT. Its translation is CASSFYRGSTGELFF.

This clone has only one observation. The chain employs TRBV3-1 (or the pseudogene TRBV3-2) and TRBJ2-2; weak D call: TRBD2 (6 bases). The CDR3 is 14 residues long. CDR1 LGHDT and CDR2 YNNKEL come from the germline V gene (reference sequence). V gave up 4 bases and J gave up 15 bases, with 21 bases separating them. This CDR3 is CASSPPGGAAKLFF. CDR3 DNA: TGTGCCAGCAGCCCCCCGGGCGGGGCCGCGAAGTTGTTTTTT.

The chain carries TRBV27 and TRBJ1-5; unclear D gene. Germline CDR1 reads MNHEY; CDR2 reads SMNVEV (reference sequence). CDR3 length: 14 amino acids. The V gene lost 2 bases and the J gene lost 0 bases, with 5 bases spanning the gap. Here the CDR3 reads CASSLGPSNQPQHF. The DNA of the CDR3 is TGTGCCAGCAGTTTAGGGCCTAGCAATCAGCCCCAGCATTTT.

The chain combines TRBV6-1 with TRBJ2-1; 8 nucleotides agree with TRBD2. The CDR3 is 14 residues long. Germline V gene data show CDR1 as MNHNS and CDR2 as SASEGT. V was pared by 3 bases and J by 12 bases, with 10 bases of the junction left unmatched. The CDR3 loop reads CASSDRAGGRRQFF. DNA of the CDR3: TGTGCCAGCAGTGATAGGGCGGGGGGCCGGAGGCAGTTCTTC.